These 22 T cell receptor beta chains share one sample of origin, sequenced in a study of T cell repertoires in cytomegalovirus infection. Using its own MiXCR run on the reads, TCRdb lists one record per CDR3 protein. Here the sample spans 400,000 to 550,000 distinct CDR3 sequences, 11% being singletons. The specimen sequenced was PBMCs. The receptors were gathered from a human donor in good health (CMV status not recorded). Some clones in this sample may be carry-over from other donors' samples.

The table lists this clonotype with many counts. The J gene is TRBJ2-5, the V gene TRBV19; the D gene is possibly TRBD2 (5 bases). This CDR3 spans 14 amino acids. Trimming removed 5 bases at V and 0 bases at J, with 10 bases between. Per the germline V gene, CDR1 is LNHDA and CDR2 is SQIVND (reference sequence). CDR3 nucleotides: TGTGCCAGTAGTTACACGAGGGACCAAGAGACCCAGTACTTC. Translation: CASSYTRDQETQYF.

This clonotype was found many times. The chain employs TRBV12-5 and TRBJ1-2; D is undetermined. Germline CDR1 LGHNT, CDR2 FRNRAP. The CDR3 extends over 13 amino acids. Trimming cost V 1 base and J 5 bases, with 8 bases left between them. CDR3: CASGLGPRYGYTF. CDR3 nucleotides: TGTGCTAGTGGTTTGGGGCCTAGGTATGGCTACACCTTC.

This clonotype was detected ten times or more. This chain uses TRBV12-5 with TRBJ2-2; no reliable D call. The V gene lost 2 bases and the J gene lost 3 bases, with 7 bases spanning the gap. This CDR3 contains 14 residues. Per germline, CDR1 LGHNT and CDR2 FRNRAP. The chain's CDR3 is CASGLFPDTGELFF. DNA of the CDR3: TGTGCTAGTGGTTTGTTCCCTGACACCGGGGAGCTGTTTTTT. The whole variable domain, filled in from reference TRBV12-5 and TRBJ2-2, reads DARVTQTPRHKVTEMGQEVTMRCQPILGHNTVFWYRQTMMQGLELLAYFRNRAPLDDSGMPKDRFSAEMPDATLATLKIQPSEPRDSAVYFCASGLFPDTGELFFGEGSRLTVL.

This clonotype was found a few times. The V gene is TRBV19, the J gene TRBJ2-7; the D gene is possibly TRBD2 (5 bases). The germline V and J ends were trimmed by 5 bases and 0 bases, with 11 bases remaining between them. Germline V lookup: CDR1 LNHDA, CDR2 SQIVND (reference sequence). CDR3 length equals 14 residues. The CDR3 DNA follows: TGTGCCAGTAGTGAGGAAGGGAGCTCCTACGAGCAGTACTTC. Translating it yields CASSEEGSSYEQYF.

This clonotype was detected many times. The chain employs TRBV7-8 and TRBJ1-5, with unresolved D. This CDR3 has 15 residues. Between the trimmed V and J ends, which lost 1 base and 3 bases, there was a span of 10 bases. Per the germline V gene, CDR1 is SGHVS and CDR2 is FQNEAQ. The CDR3 here is CASSLEGQDNQPQHF. The CDR3 nucleotides are TGTGCCAGCAGCTTAGAAGGGCAGGACAATCAGCCCCAGCATTTT.

As for this clonotype: An end of the junction does not agree with germline; a read error may underlie this. The rearrangement joins TRBV7-3 to TRBJ2-1; 10 bases are shared with TRBD2. CDR1 SGHTA and CDR2 FQGTGA come from the germline V gene. This CDR3 spans 18 amino acids. The CDR3 nucleotides are TGTGCCAGCAGCTTAAAGGGACTAGCGTCCAAAGGCTACAATGAGAAGTTCTTC. It encodes CASSLKGLASKGYNEKFF.

This clonotype was seen ten or more times. The V and J genes are TRBV28 and TRBJ2-2; the D is unclear. The germline gives CDR1 MDHEN, CDR2 SYDVKM. The CDR3 has 13 residues. With 7 bases removed from V and 5 bases from J, the gap between germline ends came to 11 bases. CDR3 coding DNA: TGTGCCAGCAATGATGGTGGGACCGGGGAGCTGTTTTTT. Protein sequence: CASNDGGTGELFF. Full variable domain (remainder filled in from reference TRBV28 and TRBJ2-2): DVKVTQSSRYLVKRTGEKVFLECVQDMDHENMFWYRQDPGLGLRLIYFSYDVKMKEKGDIPEGYSVSREKKERFSLILESASTNQTSMYLCASNDGGTGELFFGEGSRLTVL.

This clonotype was recorded many times. V and J are TRBV20-1 and TRBJ2-7, with 10 positions matching TRBD2. This CDR3 has 15 amino acids. J was trimmed by 3 bases and V by 0 bases; bases with no gene match: 5. Germline CDR1 is DFQATT and CDR2 is SNEGSKA (reference sequence). This chain's CDR3 is CSARDLASGGYEQYF. As DNA, the CDR3 is TGCAGTGCTAGAGATCTGGCTAGCGGGGGCTACGAGCAGTACTTC.

In its sample, this clonotype was seen many times. The J gene is TRBJ1-3, the V gene TRBV12-3 or TRBV12-4; D is ambiguous. V was shortened by 5 bases and J by 3 bases, with 5 bases between the two germline ends. The CDR3 totals 12 residues. The DNA of the CDR3 is TGTGCCAGCAGTCTGAATGGAAACACCATATATTTT. Amino acids: CASSLNGNTIYF.

This clonotype was seen many times. V and J are TRBV6-1 and TRBJ1-4; no clear D gene. Trimming removed 7 bases at V and 8 bases at J, with 14 bases between. Germline lookup yields CDR1 MNHNS and CDR2 SASEGT. The CDR3 is made up of 13 amino acids. The CDR3, as DNA: TGTGCCAGCACTAGGACCCGGGGAGAAAAACTGTTTTTT. Translation: CASTRTRGEKLFF.

At least ten counts were recorded for this clonotype. The chain uses TRBV20-1 and TRBJ2-7, with 11 bases fitting TRBD1. With 6 bases clipped from V and 5 bases from J, the junction kept 9 bases outside the gene matches. This CDR3 contains 14 residues. CDR1 is DFQATT and CDR2 is SNEGSKA in the germline V gene (reference sequence). This CDR3 is CSATGTGGIDEQYF. CDR3 DNA sequence: TGCAGTGCAACCGGGACAGGGGGTATCGACGAGCAGTACTTC.

This clonotype has more than one count but fewer than ten. This chain uses TRBV6-6 with TRBJ2-3; D may be TRBD2 (6 bases). The CDR3 has 12 amino acids. Trimming left V 5 bases short and J 4 bases short, with 7 bases between. CDR1 and CDR2 from the germline V gene are MNHNY and SVGAGI (reference sequence). The CDR3: CASSGGSDTQYF. As DNA, the CDR3 is TGTGCCAGCAGTGGGGGGTCAGATACGCAGTATTTT.

There are many counts of this clonotype. This chain joins TRBV6-6 and TRBJ1-5, with D hard to call. The germline V gene encodes CDR1 MNHNY and CDR2 SVGAGI (reference sequence). V was clipped by 8 bases and J by 3 bases, with 11 bases between them. The CDR3 runs to 13 residues. CDR3 protein: CASGRTDNQPQHF. The CDR3 DNA is TGTGCCAGCGGCCGGACTGACAATCAGCCCCAGCATTTT.

This clonotype was seen ten or more times. The V and J genes are TRBV7-3 and TRBJ1-1; 7 nucleotides line up with TRBD1. Looked up from germline, CDR1 is SGHTA and CDR2 is FQGTGA. Trimming cost V 6 bases and J 1 base; bases outside gene matches: 8. CDR3 size: 15 residues. DNA for the CDR3: TGTGCCAGCAGAATAAAGGGGGCCCCGAACACTGAAGCTTTCTTT. Residues: CASRIKGAPNTEAFF. The full variable domain, completed using reference TRBV7-3 and TRBJ1-1, is GAGVSQTPSNKVTEKGKYVELRCDPISGHTALYWYRQSLGQGPEFLIYFQGTGAADDSGLPNDRFFAVRPEGSVSTLKIQRTERGDSAVYLCASRIKGAPNTEAFFGQGTRLTVV.

This clonotype was observed at least ten times. The CDR3 region has the DNA TGTGCCAGCAGTCCTGGCGGCGGGTGGACGCATCAGCCCCAGCATTTT. The encoded protein is CASSPGGGWTHQPQHF. The V and J genes are TRBV12-3 or TRBV12-4 and TRBJ1-5; D not resolved. The CDR3 spans 16 residues. Trimming took off 5 bases at V and 5 bases at J, with 19 bases between the two ends.

The CDR3 here is CAIPGTASPLHF. The CDR3 bases are TGTGCCATACCCGGGACCGCCTCACCCCTCCACTTT. V and J are TRBV2 and TRBJ1-6; tentative D call: TRBD1 (5 bases). V lost 10 bases, J lost 10 bases, and 14 bases lay in between. This CDR3 has 12 residues. The germline gives CDR1 SNHLY, CDR2 FYNNEI.

At least ten counts were recorded for this clonotype. The chain links TRBV7-6 to TRBJ2-3; 9 bases map to TRBD2. Trimming removed 5 bases from V and 5 bases from J; junction bases left unmatched: 14. The CDR3 covers 17 residues. CDR1 is SGHVS, CDR2 FNYEAQ, per germline. The CDR3 region has the DNA TGTGCCAGCAGCCCCGGATTAGGCCGAGCGGGGGGAGATACGCAGTATTTT. This codes for CASSPGLGRAGGDTQYF.

The chain joins TRBV27 to TRBJ2-2, with D unresolved. Germline-derived CDR1 and CDR2 are MNHEY and SMNVEV (reference sequence). V shed 5 bases and J shed 3 bases, with 10 bases lying between them. The CDR3 totals 14 residues. CDR3 nucleotides: TGTGCCAGCAGTACCCAGATACACACCGGGGAGCTGTTTTTT. Translation gives CASSTQIHTGELFF.

This clonotype was found a few times. The V gene is TRBV20-1, the J gene TRBJ2-1, with 9 bases fitting TRBD1. Germline-derived CDR1 and CDR2 are DFQATT and SNEGSKA (reference sequence). The CDR3 is made up of 13 amino acids. The trim removed 3 bases at V and 7 bases at J, leaving 4 bases unmatched. The CDR3 protein is CSASGTGRNEQFF. CDR3 sequence (DNA): TGCAGTGCTAGCGGGACAGGGAGGAATGAGCAGTTCTTC.

This clonotype has at least ten counts. The rearrangement joins TRBV28 to TRBJ1-4, with D possibly TRBD1 on 5 matching bases. V was trimmed by 1 base and J by 2 bases, leaving 14 bases between them. The CDR3 is 17 residues long. Germline CDR1 is MDHEN and CDR2 is SYDVKM. CDR3 nucleotides: TGTGCCAGCAGTTTATCGCTGGGGCCGATGACTAATGAAAAACTGTTTTTT. Its protein is CASSLSLGPMTNEKLFF.

The rearrangement uses TRBV19 and TRBJ2-3, with D perhaps TRBD1 or TRBD2 (5 bases each). The V and J ends lost 11 bases and 11 bases respectively, with 17 bases between them. CDR1 is LNHDA and CDR2 is SQIVND in the germline V gene (reference sequence). The CDR3 runs to 11 residues. The CDR3 loop reads CAGRGPEGQYF. DNA of the CDR3: TGTGCCGGAAGGGGACCCGAGGGGCAGTATTTT.

This clonotype was found many times. V usage is TRBV12-3 or TRBV12-4 and J usage is TRBJ2-2; TRBD1 is a possible D gene (6 bases). CDR3 size: 14 residues. V dropped 5 bases and J dropped 7 bases, with 14 bases sitting between them. The CDR3 here is CASSPQGFGGELFF. As DNA, the CDR3 is TGTGCCAGCAGTCCCCAGGGGTTTGGCGGGGAGCTGTTTTTT.